The 10 T cell receptor beta chains listed next were all sequenced from one sample in a study of shared clonotypes between healthy human individuals. Sequencing was performed with immunoSEQ multiplex PCR; in TCRdb, only in-frame clones are kept and a portion is missing. The sample has approximately 1,500,000 clones, 95% to 99% seen once. Sequences were obtained from naive CD4+ T cells sorted from blood. The subset denotes: CD45RA+ positively selected. These receptors originate from a man under 40 in good health.

Worth noting for this clone: Other DNA sequences within the sample encode an identical CDR3. This chain links TRBV5-1 with TRBJ1-5, with 9 bases aligning to TRBD1. The J segment lost 3 bases and the V segment lost 4 bases, leaving 5 bases of the junction unmatched. The V gene's germline CDR1 is SGHRS and CDR2 YFSETQ. The CDR3 spans 15 residues. The CDR3: CASSTGQGPNQPQHF. The CDR3 coding sequence is TGCGCCAGCAGCACGGGACAGGGACCCAATCAGCCCCAGCATTTT.

V gene TRBV2 combines with J gene TRBJ2-3; TRBD2 matches at 10 bases. The V and J ends lost 5 bases and 2 bases, in that order; junction bases with no gene match: 4. CDR3 length: 15 amino acids. The V gene's germline CDR1 is SNHLY and CDR2 FYNNEI. As DNA, the CDR3 is TGTGCCAGCAGTACAGGACTAGCGGTCACAGATACGCAGTATTTT. This sequence encodes CASSTGLAVTDTQYF.

The chain couples TRBV29-1 to TRBJ2-5; TRBD1 might be the D (7 bases). Germline CDR1 and CDR2: SQVTM and ANQGSEA. V was trimmed by 8 bases and J by 2 bases, leaving 12 bases between them. This CDR3 comprises 12 residues. The DNA of the CDR3 is TGCAGCACCCAGGGGGGTCAAGAGACCCAGTACTTC. The encoded protein is CSTQGGQETQYF.

The sample holds one count of this clone. V and J are TRBV9 and TRBJ2-3; 14 bases map to TRBD2. The CDR3 sequence is 19 residues long. CDR1 SGDLS and CDR2 YYNGEE come from the germline V gene. J lost 3 bases, V lost 0 bases, and 9 bases had no gene match. This CDR3 is CASSVGLGLAGGQTDTQYF. DNA for the CDR3: TGTGCCAGCAGCGTAGGACTCGGACTAGCGGGAGGTCAAACAGATACGCAGTATTTT.

The chain couples TRBV9 to TRBJ1-2, with D uncertain. The V gene's germline CDR1 is SGDLS and CDR2 YYNGEE. This CDR3 has 14 amino acids. V gave up 0 bases and J gave up 4 bases, with 10 bases separating them. CDR3 bases: TGTGCCAGCAGCGTAGAGCACTGGGGCTATGGCTACACCTTC. This codes for CASSVEHWGYGYTF.

In regard to this clone: Other DNA sequences in this specimen translate into the identical CDR3. This rearrangement joins TRBV7-9 to TRBJ1-1; no clear D gene. Germline values: CDR1 SEHNR, CDR2 FQNEAQ (reference sequence). The V end was cut by 1 base, the J end by 0 bases, with 3 bases between. This CDR3 comprises 13 residues. CDR3 nucleotide sequence: TGTGCCAGCAGCTTAGACCTGAACACTGAAGCTTTCTTT. It specifies CASSLDLNTEAFF.

This rearrangement joins TRBV28 to TRBJ1-5; the match to TRBD1 covers 11 bases. The CDR3 is 15 residues long. The ends lost 5 bases at V and 5 bases at J; junction bases unmatched: 5. The germline CDR1 and CDR2 sequences are MDHEN and SYDVKM. The CDR3 reads CASSIGTGGYQPQHF. CDR3 nucleotides: TGTGCCAGCAGTATCGGGACAGGGGGTTATCAGCCCCAGCATTTT.

The rearrangement uses TRBV5-8 and TRBJ1-5; 7 nucleotides match TRBD1. Germline values: CDR1 SGHTS, CDR2 YDEGEE. V lost 4 bases, J lost 0 bases, and 4 bases stayed unmatched. This CDR3 contains 15 residues. In DNA, the CDR3 is TGTGCCAGCAGCCAGGGGGTGTATAGCAATCAGCCCCAGCATTTT. As protein: CASSQGVYSNQPQHF.

This rearrangement joins TRBV15 to TRBJ1-1, with 8 bases aligning to TRBD1. This CDR3 contains 16 residues. CDR1 is LNHNV and CDR2 is YYDKDF in the germline V gene (reference sequence). After removal of 4 bases from V and 5 bases from J, the junction contained 12 bases not matched to a gene. CDR3 loop: CATSTRYGQGDTEAFF. The CDR3 nucleotides read TGTGCCACCAGCACGCGTTACGGACAGGGCGATACTGAAGCTTTCTTT.

Notes on this clone: The identical CDR3 is also encoded by other nucleotide sequences in the sample. This rearrangement joins TRBV5-1 to TRBJ2-5; 7 nucleotides match TRBD1. J was trimmed by 5 bases and V by 2 bases; bases with no gene match: 3. The CDR3 sequence is 13 residues long. Per germline, CDR1 SGHRS and CDR2 YFSETQ. The CDR3 DNA reads as TGCGCCAGCAGCTTAGGGGGCGGGGAGACCCAGTACTTC. Translation: CASSLGGGETQYF.